This T cell receptor (beta chain) was identified during a study of cytomegalovirus exposure and HLA in healthy donors (dated 2017 in TCRdb). Turning to the overall study: According to an earlier analysis of several hundred of the donors, about 180 million T cells yielded over 100 million unique TCR beta sequences and 276 Gb of sequence data. Every repertoire in the discovery cohort had been generated on one and the same sequencing platform. The T cell repertoires of 666 subjects were profiled by immunosequencing and related to cytomegalovirus serostatus. Donor age, sex, ethnicity and CMV serostatus were compiled alongside the repertoire data. Roughly 320 gigabases of sequencing data and about 92 million unique TCR sequences made up an early release that covered approximately 700 HLA-typed donors. Class I and class II HLA loci were covered by the typing at four-digit resolution. In addition to the first cohort of around 670 subjects, a separate validation cohort of approximately 130 different subjects was used. In the later analysis, no new phenotypic data were used to find candidate immune exposures; instead, reliance was placed on TCR beta sequences and their occurrence across donors. A later genetic analysis used genome-wide SNP genotypes for about three fifths of the roughly 700 donors, treating that subset as a discovery cohort. To decide whether each TCR beta V gene segment behaved as functional or pseudogenic, an earlier analysis of over 500 of the donors relied on high-throughput TCR beta sequencing. A later analysis re-analyzed previously published TCR beta repertoires from 650 to 800 donors and added high-resolution HLA genotyping to study TCR occurrence patterns. Among the 398 genotyped donors, approximately 77% belonged to the genetic ancestry cluster associated with self-reported Caucasian donors. The number of donors typed differed by locus, with about 629-630 for A, B, C, DRB1 and DQB1, around 500 for DQA1, 600 to 610 for DPA1, and 472 for DPB1. To predict cytomegalovirus infection status, the study combined high-throughput TCR immunosequencing, statistical association of individual TCRs with disease status, and machine learning. The study aimed to test whether cataloging public T cell receptors could reveal signatures of past pathogen exposure. Because of strong linkage in the cohort, four or five DR-DQ haplotypes were treated as single units for association and clustering. Among several hundred genotyped donors of the cohort, an average of approximately 240,000 unique TCR beta nucleotide sequences was sequenced per donor, of which 15% to 20% were non-productive.

The library was obtained by the immunoSEQ multiplex PCR assay. For the multiplex PCR, a mixture combining 60 forward primers for TCR Vbeta segments and 13 reverse primers for TCR Jbeta segments was used. A multiplex PCR assay on genomic DNA amplified the CDR3 region of rearranged TCR beta genes. The amplified TCR beta libraries were sequenced on the Illumina HiSeq System as 87-base-pair reads. From the authors' description of their analysis: A later analysis tallied 75 million to 95 million unique TCR beta chains across the 600 to 700 repertoires, and around 9.9 million of those chains were shared by two or more donors. A nearest-neighbor algorithm error-corrected the raw reads and collapsed the reads into unique sequences, merging closely related sequences to remove PCR and sequencing errors. V, D and J gene segments were assigned by aligning CDR3 sequences to IMGT reference sequences. For a sequence to be retained, a match of at least six nucleotides was required to both a V gene segment and a J gene segment. Rearrangements were called productive when the CDR3 lacked stop codons and stayed in frame with V and J; all others were non-productive. CDR3 was defined by IMGT convention, running from the second conserved V-encoded cysteine to the conserved J-encoded phenylalanine. The earlier analysis of fewer than 700 of the donors excluded sequences that lacked an unambiguous match to a single V gene segment. An earlier analysis of about 600 of the donors called V segments functional above 56.7% productive rearrangements and segregating when the between-donor standard deviation exceeded 5%. A statistical classification framework was developed to diagnose cytomegalovirus status using the catalog of TCR beta chain sequences. A later analysis assigned V and J genes by comparing TCR nucleotide sequences with IMGT/GENE-DB human TR gene sequences. A later analysis assigned CDR3 sequences and most-parsimonious VDJ recombination scenarios with the TCRdist pipeline. In a later analysis, each TCR beta chain was defined by its CDR3 amino acid sequence together with its V-gene family, and reads lacking a unique V-gene family were excluded. In a later analysis, nearly 600 highly shared, low-generation-probability nucleotide sequences were removed to address suspected cross-contamination and a sequencing artifact. A later analysis calculated a clonal expansion index for each public chain from normalized within-repertoire ranks of inferred template counts. In a later analysis, generation probabilities were computed using a VDJ recombination model fitted to out-of-frame rearrangements, and the results were checked against IGoR. A later analysis scored TCR-TCR, TCR-HLA and TCR-CMV co-occurrence with hypergeometric tests, applying a repertoire-size bias correction to TCR pairs. In a later analysis, false discovery rates were estimated by permuting HLA or CMV assignments 20 times. In a later analysis, co-occurring TCRs were grouped using DBSCAN, and TCRdist sequence similarity was added for clustering within HLA-allele-positive subsets. Repertoires with fewer than 30,000 or more than 120,000 public chains, plus five repertoires with anomalous nucleotide sharing, were excluded from co-occurrence clustering. The table was pulled from immuneACCESS by TCRdb, which kept in-frame rearrangements only. Such tables lose some clones; where checked, under half of the loss comes from unresolved V genes, and the rest has no known cause. V and J calls and clone size are copied from that table; D and trimming were computed from the DNA. This sample holds 200,000 to 300,000 clones; approximately 84% were observed only once. Approximately 2% of the sample is in the top ten clones.

What the work shows at the level of the full study, not this receptor alone: Only TCR beta chains were sequenced in this cohort, and the absence of alpha or paired-chain data limited detectable features. An earlier analysis of some 560 of the donors showed that most TCR beta V segments appeared in productive rearrangements either about 87% or about 30% of the time, which broadly matched IMGT annotations. A total of fewer than 200 TCR beta chains were listed by the study as associated with cytomegalovirus. A further reported finding was that TCR beta sequences accurately predicted the HLA-A and HLA-B alleles for most subjects in the first cohort. According to a later analysis, parvovirus B19, influenza, CMV and Epstein-Barr virus appeared linked to several top co-occurrence clusters. Because the 87-base-pair reads could not distinguish some IMGT-functional V segments, including TRBV6-2 and TRBV6-3, those segments were excluded. When HLA alleles, especially DR and DQ, strongly co-occurred, attributing TCR associations to individual alleles was difficult. Sequencing depth was assumed to be roughly uniform across donors in the presence/absence analyses, though that assumption may not hold. The classifier was reported to diagnose cytomegalovirus status with high specificity and sensitivity in both the original cohort and the validation cohort. Compared with the roughly 700-donor mean, donors in an Asian-associated ancestry cluster had fewer N-insertions in productive TCRs, according to a later genetic analysis. Because counts were too low, some 17 rarely observed V segments, including chromosome 9 orphons, were excluded from the earlier analysis of roughly 580 of the donors. Because some donors lacked HLA typing at each locus, the association tests relied only on the typed subset. Immune exposure information for the cohort was limited to CMV serostatus. A few of the identified cytomegalovirus-associated TCR beta chains were confirmed in vitro to be specific for cytomegalovirus antigens. Most TCR sequences were seen in very few donors, while some public TCRs were found in many individuals. In a later analysis, most CMV-associated TCR beta chains were found to appear HLA-restricted, with HLA associations seemingly driven largely by CMV exposure. A later analysis associated 15,000 or so TCR beta sequences with specific HLA alleles at a false discovery rate of 0.05. A group of highly shared sequence variants was considered likely to be a technical artifact of the sequencing pipeline. Correlated functional status among segregating V segments might be attributable to linkage disequilibrium, but an unknown experimental factor could not be ruled out. According to the authors, the approach could potentially be generalized to other disease states and immunological phenotypes. In a later analysis, TCR association rates were found to vary across HLA loci, with the most associated TCRs seen for DRB1 alleles and the fewest for HLA-C alleles. A later analysis found that HLA-associated TCR beta chains were more clonally expanded and had lower generation probabilities than equally common non-associated chains. An association between a missense DCLRE1C variant and V-gene and J-gene trimming of TCR beta chains was found in a later genetic analysis and replicated in an independent cohort.

The CDR3 sequence holds 16 residues, the cysteine and phenylalanine included. Only the CDR3 DNA stays, 48 bases, in frame from base 1. CDR1 and CDR2, looked up from the germline V gene, are SGHTA and FQGTGA. At the junction V is shortened by 0 bases and J by 8 bases, with 18 bases in between. Note on this clone: It lacks a known antigen. One base away there is no much larger clone; base qualities are not given.

The cohort was made up of 500 to 800 healthy bone marrow donors. All cohort members were sampled while nominally healthy, although unrecorded immune exposures were likely present. The donor tested CMV seropositive and was one of the 289 seropositive cohort members. Each donor provided a peripheral blood sample, and peripheral blood mononuclear cells were used for TCR beta sequencing. The Qiagen DNeasy Blood Extraction Kit was used to extract genomic DNA from the blood cell samples. This TCR derives from a woman aged 40 to 55 in good health and CMV-seropositive. Input material: PBMCs. In this chain, TRBV7-3 is recombined with TRBJ2-3; the D gene is possibly TRBD1, with 6 bases matching. The DNA is as follows: TGTGCCAGCAGCTTAACTCTGACAGGCGGTGGGGGTACGCAGTATTTT. This translates into CASSLTLTGGGGTQYF.